This T cell receptor beta chain was found in a study of blood T cell repertoires in COVID-19. This table comes from immunoSEQ multiplex PCR, and its TCRdb copy is limited to in-frame clones, with some not included. The repertoire includes 280,000 or so clones, 89% of them detected once, and 9.5% to 15% sits in the top ten. V lost 6 bases and J 3 bases, leaving 14 bases between the germline ends. CDR1 is MNHEY and CDR2 is SMNVEV in the germline V gene (reference sequence). The CDR3 is 14 residues long. The chain couples TRBV27 to TRBJ1-2; D is ambiguous. Sequencing input: peripheral blood. The source is an older woman with acute or convalescent COVID-19. CDR3 amino acids: CASRLTAAYYGYTF. The CDR3 nucleotides are TGTGCCAGCAGGCTTACAGCAGCTTACTATGGCTACACCTTC.